The 10 T cell receptor beta chains below all came from one sample that was sequenced in a study of blood T cell repertoires in COVID-19. The repertoire was sequenced with immunoSEQ multiplex PCR; TCRdb's copy has only in-frame clones and lacks some. The table shows about 170,000 clones, with roughly 88% occurring only once. Sequencing used peripheral blood. These TCRs come from a woman aged 80 or over with active or convalescent COVID-19.

The chain combines TRBV27 with TRBJ1-1; 7 bases map to TRBD1. The CDR3 length is 15 residues. J was trimmed by 0 bases and V by 6 bases; bases with no gene match: 7. Germline V gene sequence: CDR1 MNHEY, CDR2 SMNVEV (reference sequence). The CDR3 bases are TGTGCCAGCAGCAATAGACAGGGACTGAACACTGAAGCTTTCTTT. Its translation is CASSNRQGLNTEAFF.

The rearrangement links TRBV27 to TRBJ1-6, with 9 bases identical to TRBD1. The V and J ends lost 2 bases and 9 bases, in that order; junction bases with no gene match: 2. The CDR3 is 14 residues long. Germline V gene sequence: CDR1 MNHEY, CDR2 SMNVEV (reference sequence). The DNA for the CDR3 is TGTGCCAGCAGTTTAAGGACAGGGGCTTCACCCCTCCACTTT. Translating gives CASSLRTGASPLHF.

This chain links TRBV10-3 with TRBJ1-5; D is uncertain. Deletions cut 5 bases from V and 5 bases from J, with 10 bases between. CDR3 length: 13 residues. Germline V gene sequence: CDR1 ENHRY, CDR2 SYGVKD. CDR3 DNA sequence: TGTGCCATCAGTCCACAGCGGGATCAGCCCCAGCATTTT. It specifies CAISPQRDQPQHF.

This clone showed up just a few times. The chain recombines TRBV10-2 with TRBJ1-1; tentative D call: TRBD1 (5 bases). CDR3 length equals 13 residues. Germline-derived CDR1 and CDR2 are WSHSY and SAAADI. The ends were cut back, 4 bases at V and 2 bases at J, with 8 bases in the middle. CDR3 in DNA: TGCGCCAGCAGTGTACAGGCAAACACTGAAGCTTTCTTT. It codes for CASSVQANTEAFF.

The chain is built from TRBV6-2 or TRBV6-3 and TRBJ2-6; D possibly corresponds to TRBD1 (7 bases). Deletions cut 4 bases from V and 0 bases from J, with 22 bases between. The CDR3 extends over 20 amino acids. Germline loops: CDR1 MNHEY, CDR2 SVGEGT. The CDR3 DNA follows: TGTGCCAGCAGTTCCGCCGGGAGACAGGGAATTTTCTCTGGGGCCAACGTCCTGACTTTC. Translating gives CASSSAGRQGIFSGANVLTF.

The chain couples TRBV9 to TRBJ1-3; D remains ambiguous. The CDR3 totals 15 residues. The V and J ends lost 4 bases and 0 bases respectively, with 11 bases between them. From germline, CDR1 is SGDLS and CDR2 YYNGEE. Written as DNA, the CDR3 is TGTGCCAGCAGCCCACGGTCCTTCTCTGGAAACACCATATATTTT. This gives the protein CASSPRSFSGNTIYF.

The genes are TRBV27 and TRBJ2-5; TRBD2 matches at 14 bases. The length of the CDR3 is 16 residues. Trimming removed 6 bases from V and 3 bases from J; junction bases left unmatched: 6. Germline V gives CDR1 MNHEY, CDR2 SMNVEV (reference sequence). DNA for the CDR3: TGTGCCAGCAGCCCCGGACTAGCGGGGGGTAAAGAGACCCAGTACTTC. This gives the protein CASSPGLAGGKETQYF.

The genes are TRBV6-1 and TRBJ1-3; D perhaps matches TRBD1 (5 bases). The germline gives CDR1 MNHNS, CDR2 SASEGT. Trimming took 3 bases from V and 4 from J, leaving 10 bases between them. This CDR3 region has 14 residues. CDR3 bases: TGTGCCAGCAGTGACAGGGCAGCAGGAAACACCATATATTTT. It is translated as CASSDRAAGNTIYF.

The chain combines TRBV5-5 with TRBJ1-5; TRBD1 might be the D (6 bases). Looked up from germline, CDR1 is SGHKS and CDR2 is YYEKEE (reference sequence). CDR3 size: 14 residues. The V gene lost 4 bases and the J gene lost 6 bases, with 14 bases spanning the gap. CDR3 region: CASSNEGGPQPQHF. For the CDR3, the DNA is TGTGCCAGCAGCAACGAGGGGGGGCCTCAGCCCCAGCATTTT.

This clone appeared once. The chain carries TRBV6-5 and TRBJ2-2, with D perhaps TRBD1 (6 bases). Germline CDR1 reads MNHEY; CDR2 reads SVGAGI. With 1 base removed from V and 0 bases from J, the gap between germline ends came to 6 bases. The CDR3 length is 15 residues. CDR3 amino acids: CASSYWTANTGELFF. DNA of the CDR3: TGTGCCAGCAGTTACTGGACAGCGAACACCGGGGAGCTGTTTTTT.